What follows is one TCR beta chain and its context. This sample is part of a study of shared clonotypes between healthy human individuals. TCRdb keeps only in-frame clones here, not all; method: immunoSEQ multiplex PCR. The sample records fewer than 550,000 clones, about 79% being singletons. About 90 million PBMCs supplied genomic DNA for unsorted samples. Trimming took off 0 bases at V and 4 bases at J, with 11 bases between the two ends. Germline loops: CDR1 SGHRS, CDR2 YFSETQ. The CDR3 totals 15 residues. The source material was PBMCs. The V gene is TRBV5-1, the J gene TRBJ2-1; weak D call: TRBD1 (5 bases). This receptor was obtained from a woman in her thirties or forties in good health. Some clones in this sample may be carry-over from other donors' samples. The CDR3 DNA is TGCGCCAGCAGCTTGGGGCTCACAGGATACAATGAGCAGTTCTTC. Translation gives CASSLGLTGYNEQFF.